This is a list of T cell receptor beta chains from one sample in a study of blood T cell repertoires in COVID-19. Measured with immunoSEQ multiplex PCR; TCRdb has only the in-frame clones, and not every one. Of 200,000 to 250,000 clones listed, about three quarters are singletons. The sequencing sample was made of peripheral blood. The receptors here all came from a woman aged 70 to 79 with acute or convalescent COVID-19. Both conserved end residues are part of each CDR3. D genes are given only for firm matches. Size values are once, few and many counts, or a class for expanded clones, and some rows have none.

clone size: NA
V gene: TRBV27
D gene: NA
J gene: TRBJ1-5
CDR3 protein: CASSLGQVGPGQPQHF
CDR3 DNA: TGTGCCAGCAGTTTAGGTCAAGTGGGGCCCGGTCAGCCCCAGCATTTT

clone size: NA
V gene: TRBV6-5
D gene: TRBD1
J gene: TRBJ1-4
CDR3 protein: CASPDPDRGHEKLFF
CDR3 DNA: TGTGCCAGCCCCGACCCGGACAGGGGGCATGAAAAACTGTTTTTT

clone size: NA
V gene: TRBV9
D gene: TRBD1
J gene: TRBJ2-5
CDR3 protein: CASSVGGQGNQETQYF
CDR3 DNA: TGTGCCAGCAGCGTCGGGGGACAGGGGAACCAAGAGACCCAGTACTTC

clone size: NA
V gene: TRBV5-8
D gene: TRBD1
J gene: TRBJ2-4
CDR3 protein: CASSQTGKAKNIQYF
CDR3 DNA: TGTGCCAGCAGCCAGACAGGGAAAGCCAAAAACATTCAGTACTTC

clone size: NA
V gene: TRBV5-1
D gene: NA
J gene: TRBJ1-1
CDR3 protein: CASSLDPGTKSEAFF
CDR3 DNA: TGCGCCAGCAGCTTGGACCCCGGGACAAAAAGCGAAGCTTTCTTT

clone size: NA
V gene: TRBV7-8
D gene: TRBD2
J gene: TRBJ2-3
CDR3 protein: CASRRTSGDTDTQYF
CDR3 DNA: TGTGCCAGCAGAAGGACTAGCGGGGACACAGATACGCAGTATTTT

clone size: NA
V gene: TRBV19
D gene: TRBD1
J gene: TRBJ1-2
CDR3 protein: CASTQGALSGYTF
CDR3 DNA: TGTGCCAGTACACAGGGGGCGCTTAGTGGCTACACCTTC

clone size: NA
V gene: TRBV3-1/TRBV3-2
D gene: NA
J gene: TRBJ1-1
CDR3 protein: CASSQGRAGVAEAFF
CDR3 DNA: TGTGCCAGCAGCCAAGGTAGGGCAGGGGTCGCTGAAGCTTTCTTT

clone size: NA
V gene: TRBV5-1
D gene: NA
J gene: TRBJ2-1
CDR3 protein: CASSFEGFSYNEQFF
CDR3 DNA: TGCGCCAGCAGCTTCGAGGGTTTCTCCTACAATGAGCAGTTCTTC

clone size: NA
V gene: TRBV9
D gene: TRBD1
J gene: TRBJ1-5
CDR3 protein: CASSPTGGGNQPQHF
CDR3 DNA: TGTGCCAGCAGCCCGACAGGGGGCGGCAATCAGCCCCAGCATTTT

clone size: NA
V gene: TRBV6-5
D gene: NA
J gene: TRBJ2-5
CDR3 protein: CASSSTDYQAQYF
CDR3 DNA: TGTGCCAGCAGCTCTACGGACTATCAGGCCCAGTACTTC

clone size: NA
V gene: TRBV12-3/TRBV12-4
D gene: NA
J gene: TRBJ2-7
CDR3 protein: CASRTISGEQYF
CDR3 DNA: TGTGCCAGCAGGACAATTAGCGGCGAGCAGTACTTC

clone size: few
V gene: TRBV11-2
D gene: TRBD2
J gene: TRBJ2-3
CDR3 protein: CASSLGASGGSTDTQYF
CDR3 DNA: TGTGCCAGCAGCTTAGGGGCTAGCGGGGGTAGCACAGATACGCAGTATTTT

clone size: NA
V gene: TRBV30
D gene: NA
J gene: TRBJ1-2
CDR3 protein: CAWSDEGSGYTF
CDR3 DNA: TGTGCCTGGAGTGACGAAGGGAGTGGCTACACCTTC

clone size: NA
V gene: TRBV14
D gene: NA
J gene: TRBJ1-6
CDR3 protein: CASSRTEGSPLHF
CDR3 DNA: TGTGCCAGCAGCCGGACGGAGGGCTCACCCCTCCACTTT

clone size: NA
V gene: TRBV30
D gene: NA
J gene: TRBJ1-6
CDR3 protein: CAWSVGGFESPLHF
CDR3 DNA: TGTGCCTGGAGTGTGGGGGGTTTTGAATCACCCCTCCACTTT

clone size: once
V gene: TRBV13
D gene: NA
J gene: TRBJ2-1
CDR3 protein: CASSYRNEQFF
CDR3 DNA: TGTGCCAGCAGCTACCGGAATGAGCAGTTCTTC

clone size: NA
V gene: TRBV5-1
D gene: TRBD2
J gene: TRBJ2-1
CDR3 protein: CASSFLGGFTNEQFF
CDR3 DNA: TGCGCCAGCAGCTTTCTGGGAGGGTTCACAAATGAGCAGTTCTTC

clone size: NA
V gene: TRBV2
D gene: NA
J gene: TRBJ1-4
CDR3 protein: CASSQDYNEKLFF
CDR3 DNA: TGTGCCAGCAGTCAGGACTATAATGAAAAACTGTTTTTT

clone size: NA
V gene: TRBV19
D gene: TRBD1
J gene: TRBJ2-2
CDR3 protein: CASRLKGATNTEELFF
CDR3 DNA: TGTGCCAGTAGATTAAAGGGGGCCACGAACACCGAGGAGCTGTTTTTT

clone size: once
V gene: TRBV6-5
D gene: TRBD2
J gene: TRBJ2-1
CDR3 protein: CASSYSLTSGANEQFF
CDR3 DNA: TGTGCCAGCAGTTACAGTCTTACTAGCGGGGCCAATGAGCAGTTCTTC

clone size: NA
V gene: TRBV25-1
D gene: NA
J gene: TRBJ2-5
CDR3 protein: CASSAPGGGKTQYF
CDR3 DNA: TGTGCCAGCAGTGCCCCAGGGGGAGGAAAGACCCAGTACTTC

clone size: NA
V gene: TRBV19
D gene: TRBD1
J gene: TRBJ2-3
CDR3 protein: CASSADRGAPRTDTQYF
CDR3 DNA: TGTGCCAGTAGTGCGGACAGGGGAGCTCCGCGCACAGATACGCAGTATTTT

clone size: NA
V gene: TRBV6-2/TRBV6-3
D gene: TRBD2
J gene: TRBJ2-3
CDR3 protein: CASSYPTALAGPTDTQYF
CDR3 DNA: TGTGCCAGCAGTTACCCTACAGCCCTAGCGGGGCCCACAGATACGCAGTATTTT

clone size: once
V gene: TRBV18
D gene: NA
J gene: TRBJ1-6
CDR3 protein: CASSLDRTAQGSPLHF
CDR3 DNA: TGTGCCAGCTCCCTCGACCGGACAGCGCAGGGGTCACCCCTCCACTTT

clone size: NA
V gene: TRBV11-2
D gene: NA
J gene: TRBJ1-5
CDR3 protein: CASSLTGKQPQHF
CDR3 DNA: TGTGCCAGCAGCTTGACAGGCAAACAGCCCCAGCATTTT

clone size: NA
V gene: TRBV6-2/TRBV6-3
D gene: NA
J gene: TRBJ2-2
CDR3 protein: CASSPRQNTGELFF
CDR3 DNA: TGTGCCAGCAGCCCTAGACAGAACACCGGGGAGCTGTTTTTT

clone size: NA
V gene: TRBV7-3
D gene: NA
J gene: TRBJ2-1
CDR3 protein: CASSLMAGGGWNNEQFF
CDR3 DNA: TGTGCCAGCAGCTTAATGGCTGGCGGGGGCTGGAACAATGAGCAGTTCTTC

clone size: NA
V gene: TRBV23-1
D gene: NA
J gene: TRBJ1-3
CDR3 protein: CASTCRVSRNTIYF
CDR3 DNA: TGCGCCAGCACTTGCAGGGTTTCGAGAAACACCATATATTTT

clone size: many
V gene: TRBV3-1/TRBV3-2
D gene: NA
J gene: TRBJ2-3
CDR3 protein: CASSQSPDSDTQYF
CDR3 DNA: TGTGCCAGCAGCCAGTCTCCGGACTCAGATACGCAGTATTTT

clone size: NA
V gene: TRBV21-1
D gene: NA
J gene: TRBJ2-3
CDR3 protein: CASSKDGGDTQYF
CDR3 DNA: TGTGCCAGCAGCAAAGACGGGGGGGATACGCAGTATTTT

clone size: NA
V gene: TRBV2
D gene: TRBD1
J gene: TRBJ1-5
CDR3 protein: CASNPTGERNQPQHF
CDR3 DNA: TGTGCCAGCAACCCTACAGGGGAACGCAATCAGCCCCAGCATTTT

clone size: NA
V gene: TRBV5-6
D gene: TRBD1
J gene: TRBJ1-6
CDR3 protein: CASSLLPGQSNSPLHF
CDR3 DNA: TGTGCCAGCAGCTTGCTCCCGGGACAGTCCAATTCACCCCTCCACTTT